Below, 18 T cell receptor beta chains from the same sample are listed, as sequenced in a study of blood T cell repertoires in COVID-19. The repertoire was sequenced with immunoSEQ multiplex PCR; TCRdb's copy has only in-frame clones and lacks some. The table includes 200,000 to 250,000 clones, roughly 86% detected once. The specimen sequenced was PBMCs or T cells enriched from blood (not recorded which). The receptor source for this set is a woman between 50 and 59 years old who had recovered from COVID-19.

The J gene is TRBJ2-1, the V gene TRBV9, with TRBD2 matching over 9 bases. The trim removed 0 bases at V and 4 bases at J, leaving 8 bases unmatched. The V gene's germline CDR1 is SGDLS and CDR2 YYNGEE. The CDR3 extends over 17 amino acids. The CDR3 sequence: CASSVGPSGAWYNEQFF. CDR3 sequence (DNA): TGTGCCAGCAGCGTAGGCCCTAGCGGGGCCTGGTACAATGAGCAGTTCTTC. Using reference TRBV9 and TRBJ2-1 for the parts outside the CDR3, the full variable domain is DSGVTQTPKHLITATGQRVTLRCSPRSGDLSVYWYQQSLDQGLQFLIQYYNGEERAKGNILERFSAQQFPDLHSELNLSSLELGDSALYFCASSVGPSGAWYNEQFFGPGTRLTVL.

V is TRBV7-9 and J is TRBJ1-6; D perhaps matches TRBD1 (6 bases). The CDR3 is 14 residues long. The germline V gene has CDR1 SEHNR and CDR2 FQNEAQ (reference sequence). The germline V and J ends were trimmed by 2 bases and 9 bases, with 11 bases remaining between them. CDR3: CASSLMAGVSPLHF. The CDR3 DNA reads TGTGCCAGCAGCTTAATGGCAGGGGTTTCACCCCTCCACTTT.

This chain connects TRBV7-9 to TRBJ1-4; D is uncertain. Trimming left V 5 bases short and J 7 bases short, with 17 bases between. Germline V CDR1 and CDR2: SEHNR, FQNEAQ (reference sequence). CDR3 length equals 15 residues. CDR3 bases: TGTGCCAGCAGCCTCGAAGGATATTCGGGTGAAAAACTGTTTTTT. Translation: CASSLEGYSGEKLFF.

This clone has only a few counts. The gene calls are TRBV3-1 (or the pseudogene TRBV3-2) and TRBJ2-2; TRBD1 agrees at 7 bases. The V gene's germline CDR1 is LGHDT and CDR2 YNNKEL (reference sequence). The CDR3 is made up of 15 amino acids. J gave up 5 bases and V 0 bases, and 3 bases lay outside the gene matches. The CDR3 sequence is CASSQEGRGTGELFF. CDR3 nucleotides: TGTGCCAGCAGCCAAGAGGGCAGGGGGACCGGGGAGCTGTTTTTT.

The gene calls are TRBV9 and TRBJ2-3; 12 nucleotides line up with TRBD1. J lost 4 bases, V lost 2 bases, and 5 bases had no gene match. In germline, CDR1 is SGDLS, CDR2 YYNGEE. The CDR3 sequence is 16 residues long. CDR3 DNA sequence: TGTGCCAGCAGCGTCTTAGGGACAGGGGGCGCAGATACGCAGTATTTT. As protein: CASSVLGTGGADTQYF.

This sequence joins TRBV24-1 and TRBJ2-3, with 9 positions matching TRBD2. This CDR3 comprises 15 residues. CDR1 and CDR2 from the germline V gene are KGHDR and SFDVKD. Trimming at V came to 4 bases and at J to 3 bases, leaving 4 bases not matched to a gene. The DNA for the CDR3 is TGTGCCACCAGTGACCGCAGCGGGAGGACAGATACGCAGTATTTT. Residues: CATSDRSGRTDTQYF.

V and J are TRBV3-1 (or the pseudogene TRBV3-2) and TRBJ2-2; D is unclear. The germline gives CDR1 LGHDT, CDR2 YNNKEL (reference sequence). With 1 base removed from V and 5 bases from J, the gap between germline ends came to 11 bases. CDR3 length: 15 residues. This CDR3 reads CASSQVRLNTGELFF. DNA for the CDR3: TGTGCCAGCAGCCAAGTGCGGCTCAATACCGGGGAGCTGTTTTTT.

The chain couples TRBV5-1 to TRBJ2-3, with 8 positions matching TRBD2. The CDR3 loop spans 14 amino acids. J was trimmed by 3 bases and V by 0 bases; bases with no gene match: 0. The germline CDR1 and CDR2 sequences are SGHRS and YFSETQ. The CDR3 coding sequence is TGCGCCAGCAGCTTGGCGGGAGGGACAGATACGCAGTATTTT. Its translation: CASSLAGGTDTQYF.

This clone has only one observation. CDR3 in amino acids: CASSDTSGKGGEQFF. Written as DNA, the CDR3 is TGTGCCAGCAGCGACACTAGCGGGAAGGGCGGTGAGCAGTTCTTC. The J gene is TRBJ2-1, the V gene TRBV7-9; 10 positions match TRBD2. The germline CDR1 and CDR2 sequences are SEHNR and FQNEAQ (reference sequence). The CDR3 is made up of 15 amino acids. The V gene end was trimmed by 5 bases and the J gene end by 9 bases; junction bases not matched to a gene: 10.

The V call is TRBV7-3, the J call TRBJ2-3; 7 bases are a match to TRBD1. The germline V gene encodes CDR1 SGHTA and CDR2 FQGTGA. Trimming took 5 bases from V and 0 from J; bases not matched to a gene: 17. This CDR3 has 19 amino acids. The DNA for the CDR3 is TGTGCCAGCAGCAAAACAAACAGGGGCGGCGGAGGTAGCACAGATACGCAGTATTTT. This gives the protein CASSKTNRGGGGSTDTQYF.

This sequence joins TRBV21-1 and TRBJ2-7; TRBD2, the D gene given by the table, was not confirmed from the DNA. TRBV21-1 is a pseudogene locus. This CDR3 is built from 13 residues. The CDR3 is CASGGPMAPEQYF. CDR3 nucleotides: TGTGCCAGCGGAGGCCCCATGGCTCCGGAGCAGTACTTC.

The chain is built from TRBV20-1 and TRBJ2-7, with 9 bases aligning to TRBD2. This CDR3 has 14 residues. V lost 3 bases and J lost 1; bases outside the gene matches: 4. Germline V gene lookup returns CDR1 DFQATT and CDR2 SNEGSKA (reference sequence). The CDR3 region is CSASGGGVSYEQYF. CDR3 in DNA: TGCAGTGCTAGTGGCGGGGGGGTTTCCTACGAGCAGTACTTC.

This clone came up once. The gene calls are TRBV29-1 and TRBJ1-1; maybe TRBD1 (5 bases). The germline V gene encodes CDR1 SQVTM and CDR2 ANQGSEA. V was trimmed by 0 bases and J by 3 bases, leaving 14 bases between them. The CDR3 is 15 residues long. CDR3 bases: TGCAGCGTTGAAGACGCGGGGACCCCACACACTGAAGCTTTCTTT. It is translated as CSVEDAGTPHTEAFF.

DNA for the CDR3: TGCGCCAGCAGCCAAGAGGTAGCGGGGGGCTTCTACGAGCAGTACTTC. Translation gives CASSQEVAGGFYEQYF. J is TRBJ2-7 and V is TRBV4-1; 10 nucleotides match TRBD2. Trimming at V came to 0 bases and at J to 3 bases, leaving 5 bases not matched to a gene. The CDR3 has 16 residues. Germline loops: CDR1 MGHRA, CDR2 YSYEKL.

The rearrangement uses TRBV6-5 and TRBJ2-2; 9 bases fit TRBD2. J gave up 4 bases and V 6 bases, and 3 bases lay outside the gene matches. This CDR3 has 14 amino acids. Germline loops: CDR1 MNHEY, CDR2 SVGAGI. Written as DNA, the CDR3 is TGTGCCAGCAGGGGACTAGCAGTCACCGGGGAGCTGTTTTTT. Translation: CASRGLAVTGELFF.

This chain's CDR3 is CASSLVPSGRASEQFF. For the CDR3, the DNA is TGTGCCAGCAGCTTAGTTCCCAGCGGGAGGGCCAGTGAGCAGTTCTTC. V is TRBV7-2 and J is TRBJ2-1, with 10 nucleotides matching TRBD2. CDR1 and CDR2 (germline): SGHTA, FQGNSA. CDR3 length: 16 residues. Unmatched junction bases numbered 9, after V lost 1 base and J lost 9 bases.

V usage is TRBV19 and J usage is TRBJ2-1; D is undetermined. CDR3 length: 15 amino acids. Germline CDR1 reads LNHDA; CDR2 reads SQIVND (reference sequence). V shed 4 bases and J shed 7 bases, with 17 bases lying between them. CDR3 sequence reads: CASSKAVVVRNEQFF. In nucleotides, the CDR3 is TGTGCCAGTAGTAAGGCGGTCGTGGTGCGGAATGAGCAGTTCTTC.

The chain combines TRBV27 with TRBJ2-6; no clear D gene. Trimming cost V 6 bases and J 0 bases, with 9 bases left between them. The CDR3 extends over 15 amino acids. The germline V gene encodes CDR1 MNHEY and CDR2 SMNVEV (reference sequence). This CDR3 reads CASRSLSSGANVLTF. Here the CDR3 DNA reads TGTGCCAGCAGGAGTTTGAGCTCTGGGGCCAACGTCCTGACTTTC.